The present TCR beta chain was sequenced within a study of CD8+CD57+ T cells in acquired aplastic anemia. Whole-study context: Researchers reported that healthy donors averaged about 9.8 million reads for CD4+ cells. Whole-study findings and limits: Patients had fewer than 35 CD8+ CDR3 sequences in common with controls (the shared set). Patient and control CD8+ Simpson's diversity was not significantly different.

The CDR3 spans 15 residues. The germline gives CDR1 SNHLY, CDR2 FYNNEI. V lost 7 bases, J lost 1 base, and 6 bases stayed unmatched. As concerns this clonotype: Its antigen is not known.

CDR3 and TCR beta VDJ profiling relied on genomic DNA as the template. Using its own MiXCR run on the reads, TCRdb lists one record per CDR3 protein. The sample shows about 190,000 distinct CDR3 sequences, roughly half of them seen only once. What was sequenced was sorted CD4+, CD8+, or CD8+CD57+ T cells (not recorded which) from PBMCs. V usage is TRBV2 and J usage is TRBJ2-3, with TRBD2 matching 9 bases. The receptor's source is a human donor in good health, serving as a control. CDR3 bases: TGTGCCAGCAATGGCGGGGGGGCCGGCACAGATACGCAGTATTTT. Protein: CASNGGGAGTDTQYF.